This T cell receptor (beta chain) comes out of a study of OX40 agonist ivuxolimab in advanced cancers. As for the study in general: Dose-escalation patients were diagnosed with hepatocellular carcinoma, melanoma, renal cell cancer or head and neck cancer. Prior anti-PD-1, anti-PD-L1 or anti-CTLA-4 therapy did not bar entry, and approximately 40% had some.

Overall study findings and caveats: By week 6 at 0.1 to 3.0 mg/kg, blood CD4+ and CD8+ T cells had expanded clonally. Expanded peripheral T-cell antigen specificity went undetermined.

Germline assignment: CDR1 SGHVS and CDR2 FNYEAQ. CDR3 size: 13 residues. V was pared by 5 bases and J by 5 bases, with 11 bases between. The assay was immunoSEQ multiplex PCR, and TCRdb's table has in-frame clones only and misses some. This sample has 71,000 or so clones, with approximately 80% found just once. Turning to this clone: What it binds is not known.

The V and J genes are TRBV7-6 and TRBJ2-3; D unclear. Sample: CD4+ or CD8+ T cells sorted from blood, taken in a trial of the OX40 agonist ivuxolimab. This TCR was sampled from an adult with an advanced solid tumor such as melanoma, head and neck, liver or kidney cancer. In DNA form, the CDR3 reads TGTGCCAGCAGCCCCCGACCGTTAGATACGCAGTATTTT. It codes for CASSPRPLDTQYF.